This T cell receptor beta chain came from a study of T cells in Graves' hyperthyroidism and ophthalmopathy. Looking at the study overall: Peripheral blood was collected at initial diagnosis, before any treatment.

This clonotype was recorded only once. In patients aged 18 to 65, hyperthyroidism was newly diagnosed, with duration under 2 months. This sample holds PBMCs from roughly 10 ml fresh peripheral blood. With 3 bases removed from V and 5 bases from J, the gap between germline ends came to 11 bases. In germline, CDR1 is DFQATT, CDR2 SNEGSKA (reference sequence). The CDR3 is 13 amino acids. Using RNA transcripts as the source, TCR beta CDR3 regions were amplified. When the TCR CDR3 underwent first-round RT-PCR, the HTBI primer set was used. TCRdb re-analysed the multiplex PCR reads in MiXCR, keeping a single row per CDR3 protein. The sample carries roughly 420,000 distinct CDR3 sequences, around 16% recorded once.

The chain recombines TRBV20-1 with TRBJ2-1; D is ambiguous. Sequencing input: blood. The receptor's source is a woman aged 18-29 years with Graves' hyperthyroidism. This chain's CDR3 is CSARVPANNEQFF. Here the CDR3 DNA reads TGCAGTGCTAGGGTTCCCGCGAACAATGAGCAGTTCTTC.